Following are 11 T cell receptor beta chains from one sample sequenced in a study of response to subunit inactivated influenza vaccine. TCRdb processed the RT-PCR reads anew with MiXCR; each CDR3 protein has one entry. In the table there are over 400,000 distinct CDR3 sequences, approximately 13% of which are singletons. This material consisted of PBMCs from blood, taken 40 to 50 days after vaccination. All receptors derive from a man in his forties or fifties who received an inactivated influenza vaccine.

The rearrangement joins TRBV4-3 to TRBJ1-1, with 11 bases identical to TRBD1. The germline gives CDR1 LGHNA, CDR2 YSLEER. V was clipped by 2 bases and J by 0 bases; unmatched bases: 5. This CDR3 contains 17 residues. The CDR3 here is CASSQWTGGAMNTEAFF. CDR3 nucleotides: TGCGCCAGCAGCCAATGGACAGGGGGCGCCATGAACACTGAAGCTTTCTTT.

This clonotype turned up a few times. This CDR3 is CASSLQGVGSPLHF. CDR3 sequence (DNA): TGTGCCAGCAGTTTACAGGGGGTGGGTTCACCCCTCCACTTT. The chain employs TRBV27 and TRBJ1-6; TRBD1 aligns across 7 bases. This CDR3 spans 14 amino acids. Germline values: CDR1 MNHEY, CDR2 SMNVEV (reference sequence). J gave up 9 bases and V 2 bases, and 4 bases lay outside the gene matches.

The J gene is TRBJ2-1, the V gene TRBV4-1, with a tentative D call TRBD2 (5 bases). Germline V gives CDR1 MGHRA, CDR2 YSYEKL. V lost 7 bases to trimming and J lost 5 bases, with 6 bases between them. This CDR3 has 11 amino acids. CDR3 sequence (DNA): TGCGCCAGCATGCGGGACAATGAGCAGTTCTTC. The encoded protein is CASMRDNEQFF.

Concerning this clonotype: One base away lies a much larger clone, so this may be a sequencing read error. The CDR3 end shows no conserved phenylalanine or tryptophan, and so a read error is likely. CDR3 nucleotides: TGTGCCAGCAGCTTTGGGACAGGGATCCAAGAGACCCAGTACATC. Translated: CASSFGTGIQETQYI. The chain is built from TRBV5-6 and TRBJ2-5; TRBD1 agrees at 9 bases. The CDR3 covers 15 residues. J lost 1 base, V lost 2 bases, and 3 bases had no gene match. CDR1 and CDR2 (germline): SGHDT, YYEEEE.

This chain's CDR3 is CASSVGGTRTEAFF. The CDR3 DNA reads as TGTGCCAGCAGCGTAGGGGGTACCCGAACTGAAGCTTTCTTT. The chain recombines TRBV9 with TRBJ1-1; D gene unclear. Germline V gives CDR1 SGDLS, CDR2 YYNGEE. The CDR3 spans 14 residues. Trimming removed 0 bases at V and 5 bases at J, with 11 bases between.

The table lists this clonotype with many counts. The gene calls are TRBV7-8 and TRBJ2-3; D uncertain. Looked up from germline, CDR1 is SGHVS and CDR2 is FQNEAQ. This CDR3 is 15 amino acids long. Trimming removed 3 bases from V and 0 bases from J, with 10 bases in between. CDR3 residues: CASSFLGVSTDTQYF. The CDR3 DNA reads as TGTGCCAGCAGCTTCCTGGGCGTCAGCACAGATACGCAGTATTTT.

This clonotype was counted many times. This chain uses TRBV12-3 or TRBV12-4 with TRBJ2-4; perhaps TRBD2 as D (6 bases). Trimming pared 4 bases from V and 3 bases from J, leaving 13 bases between. The CDR3 covers 15 residues. As DNA, the CDR3 is TGTGCCAGCAGTTCGCAGCGGGCTCTCAAAAACATTCAGTACTTC. Its protein is CASSSQRALKNIQYF.

This chain connects TRBV27 to TRBJ2-5; weak D call: TRBD2 (6 bases). This CDR3 region has 15 residues. Between the trimmed V and J ends, which lost 2 bases and 4 bases, there was a span of 14 bases. Germline V CDR1 and CDR2: MNHEY, SMNVEV (reference sequence). As DNA, the CDR3 is TGTGCCAGCAGTTTAAGGTCTAGCGACCCAGAGACCCAGTACTTC. It translates to CASSLRSSDPETQYF.

The chain joins TRBV20-1 to TRBJ2-5, with unresolved D. The CDR3 is made up of 13 amino acids. Trimming took 1 base from V and 2 from J, leaving 8 bases between them. CDR1 is DFQATT, CDR2 SNEGSKA, per germline (reference sequence). The CDR3 nucleotides read TGCAGTGCTAGAGTAGGTGTACAAGAGACCCAGTACTTC. Translation gives CSARVGVQETQYF.

This clonotype showed up many times. This chain connects TRBV2 to TRBJ2-7; the D gene is possibly TRBD1 (6 bases). Deletions cut 6 bases from V and 1 base from J, with 10 bases between. The CDR3 is 13 residues long. Germline CDR1 is SNHLY and CDR2 is FYNNEI. CDR3 DNA: TGTGCCAGCAGCGGACAGTCTTCCTACGAGCAGTACTTC. Its translation is CASSGQSSYEQYF. Based on the CDR3 plus reference TRBV2 and TRBJ2-7, the full variable domain is EPEVTQTPSHQVTQMGQEVILRCVPISNHLYFYWYRQILGQKVEFLVSFYNNEISEKSEIFDDQFSVERPDGSNFTLKIRSTKLEDSAMYFCASSGQSSYEQYFGPGTRLTVT.

This clonotype was counted between two and nine times. V and J are TRBV3-1 and TRBJ2-3, with TRBD1 matching 9 bases. Per the germline V gene, CDR1 is LGHDT and CDR2 is YNNKEL (reference sequence). The CDR3 sequence is 16 residues long. The junction had 6 bases not matched to a gene; V was cut back by 0 bases and J by 5 bases. The CDR3 sequence: CASSQEGTGSEDTQYF. The CDR3 coding sequence is TGTGCCAGCAGCCAAGAGGGGACAGGGTCGGAAGATACGCAGTATTTT.